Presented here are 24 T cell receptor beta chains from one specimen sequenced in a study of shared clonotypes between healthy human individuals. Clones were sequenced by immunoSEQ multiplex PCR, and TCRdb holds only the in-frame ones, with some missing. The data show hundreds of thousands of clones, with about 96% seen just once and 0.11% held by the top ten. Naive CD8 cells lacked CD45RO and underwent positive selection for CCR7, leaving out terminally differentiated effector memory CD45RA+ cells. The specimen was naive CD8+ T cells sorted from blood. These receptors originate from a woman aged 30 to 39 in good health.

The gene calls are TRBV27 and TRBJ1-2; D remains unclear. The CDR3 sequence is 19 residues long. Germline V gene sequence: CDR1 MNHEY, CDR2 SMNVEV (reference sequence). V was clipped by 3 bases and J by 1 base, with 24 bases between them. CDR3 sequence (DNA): TGTGCCAGCAGTTTTACCGACCCCGGCGAGAACGCAAATAACTATGGCTACACCTTC. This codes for CASSFTDPGENANNYGYTF.

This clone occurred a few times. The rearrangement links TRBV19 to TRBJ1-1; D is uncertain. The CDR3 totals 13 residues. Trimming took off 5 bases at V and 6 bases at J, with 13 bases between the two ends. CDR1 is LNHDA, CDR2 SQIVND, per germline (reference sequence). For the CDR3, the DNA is TGTGCCAGTAGTCTTCAGGTGAGCTCTGAAGCTTTCTTT. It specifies CASSLQVSSEAFF.

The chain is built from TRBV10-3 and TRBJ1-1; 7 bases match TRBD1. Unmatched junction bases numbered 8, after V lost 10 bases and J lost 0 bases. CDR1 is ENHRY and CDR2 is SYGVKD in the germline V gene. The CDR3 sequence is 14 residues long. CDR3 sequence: CASRPGQMNTEAFF. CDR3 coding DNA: TGTGCCAGCCGCCCGGGACAGATGAACACTGAAGCTTTCTTT.

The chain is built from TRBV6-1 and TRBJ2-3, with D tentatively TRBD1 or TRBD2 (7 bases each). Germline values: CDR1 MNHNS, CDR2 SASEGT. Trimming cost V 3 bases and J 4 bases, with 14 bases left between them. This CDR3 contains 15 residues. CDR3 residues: CASSEDQGGADTQYF. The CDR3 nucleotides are TGTGCCAGCAGTGAGGACCAGGGGGGGGCAGATACGCAGTATTTT.

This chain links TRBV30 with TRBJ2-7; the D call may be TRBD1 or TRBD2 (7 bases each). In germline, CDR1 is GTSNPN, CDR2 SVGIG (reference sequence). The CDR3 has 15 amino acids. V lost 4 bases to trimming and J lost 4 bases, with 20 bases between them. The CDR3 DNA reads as TGTGCCTGGAATGGGGGAGGGGGCAGCTTGTACGAGCAGTACTTC. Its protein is CAWNGGGGSLYEQYF. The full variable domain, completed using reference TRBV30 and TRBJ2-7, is SQTIHQWPATLVQPVGSPLSLECTVEGTSNPNLYWYRQAAGRGLQLLFYSVGIGQISSEVPQNLSASRPQDRQFILSSKKLLLSDSGFYLCAWNGGGGSLYEQYFGPGTRLTVT.

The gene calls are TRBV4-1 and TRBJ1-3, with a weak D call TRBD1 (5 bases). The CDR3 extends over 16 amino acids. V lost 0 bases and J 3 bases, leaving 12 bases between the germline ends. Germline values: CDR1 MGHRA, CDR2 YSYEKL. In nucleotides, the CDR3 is TGCGCCAGCAGCCAAGATTCTGAGGGGATTGGAAACACCATATATTTT. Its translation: CASSQDSEGIGNTIYF.

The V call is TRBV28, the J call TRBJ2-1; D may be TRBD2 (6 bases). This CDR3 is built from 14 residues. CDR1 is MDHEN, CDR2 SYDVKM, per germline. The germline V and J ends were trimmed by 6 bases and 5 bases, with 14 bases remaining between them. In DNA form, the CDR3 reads TGTGCCAGCAGACTTGATCCGGGAGACAATGAGCAGTTCTTC. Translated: CASRLDPGDNEQFF.

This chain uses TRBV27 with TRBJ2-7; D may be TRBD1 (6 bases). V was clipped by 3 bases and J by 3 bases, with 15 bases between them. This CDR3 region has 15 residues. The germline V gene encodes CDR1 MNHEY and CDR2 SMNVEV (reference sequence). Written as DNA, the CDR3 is TGTGCCAGCAGTTTGTCCGGGACACTGTACTACGAGCAGTACTTC. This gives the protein CASSLSGTLYYEQYF.

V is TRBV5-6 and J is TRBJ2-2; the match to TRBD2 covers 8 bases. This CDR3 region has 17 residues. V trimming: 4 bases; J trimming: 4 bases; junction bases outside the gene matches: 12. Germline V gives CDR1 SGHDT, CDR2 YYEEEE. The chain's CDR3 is CASSLAGGPSVTGELFF. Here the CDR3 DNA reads TGTGCCAGCAGCCTCGCGGGGGGTCCCTCCGTCACCGGGGAGCTGTTTTTT.

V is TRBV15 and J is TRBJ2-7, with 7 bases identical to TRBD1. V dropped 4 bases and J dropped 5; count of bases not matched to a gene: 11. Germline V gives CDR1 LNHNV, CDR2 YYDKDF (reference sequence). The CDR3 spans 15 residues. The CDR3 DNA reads TGTGCCACCAGCAACAGACAGGGTTCTGGGCACGAGCAGTACTTC. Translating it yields CATSNRQGSGHEQYF.

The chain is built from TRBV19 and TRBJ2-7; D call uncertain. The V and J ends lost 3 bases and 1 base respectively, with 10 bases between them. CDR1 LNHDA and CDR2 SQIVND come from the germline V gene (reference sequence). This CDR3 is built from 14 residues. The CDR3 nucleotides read TGTGCCAGTAGTATGCTTACTACTTCCTACGAGCAGTACTTC. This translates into CASSMLTTSYEQYF.

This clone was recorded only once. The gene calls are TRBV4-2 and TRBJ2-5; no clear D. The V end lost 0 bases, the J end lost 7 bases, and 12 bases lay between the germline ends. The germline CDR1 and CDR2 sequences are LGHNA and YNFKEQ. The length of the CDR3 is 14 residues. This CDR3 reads CASSQDALTGTQYF. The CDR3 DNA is TGTGCCAGCAGCCAAGATGCACTAACCGGGACCCAGTACTTC.

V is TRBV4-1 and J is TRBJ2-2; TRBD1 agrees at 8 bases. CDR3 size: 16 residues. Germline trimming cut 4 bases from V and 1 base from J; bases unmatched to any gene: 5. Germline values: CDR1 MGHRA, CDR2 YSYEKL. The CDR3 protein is CASSPRQGLNTGELFF. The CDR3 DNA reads TGCGCCAGCAGCCCCCGACAGGGGTTGAACACCGGGGAGCTGTTTTTT.

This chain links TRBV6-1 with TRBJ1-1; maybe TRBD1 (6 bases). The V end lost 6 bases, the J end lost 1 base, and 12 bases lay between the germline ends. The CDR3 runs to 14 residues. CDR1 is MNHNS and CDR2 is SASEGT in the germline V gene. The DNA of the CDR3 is TGTGCCAGCAGAATCGAGGGACAGAACACTGAAGCTTTCTTT. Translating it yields CASRIEGQNTEAFF.

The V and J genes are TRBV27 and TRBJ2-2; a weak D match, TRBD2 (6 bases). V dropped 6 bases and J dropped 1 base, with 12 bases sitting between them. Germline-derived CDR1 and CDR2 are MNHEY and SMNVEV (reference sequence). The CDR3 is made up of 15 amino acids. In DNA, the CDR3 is TGTGCCAGCAGGCCGGCAGCGGGGAACACCGGGGAGCTGTTTTTT. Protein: CASRPAAGNTGELFF.

CDR3 nucleotide sequence: TGTGCCAGCAGTGACGACTACTCTGGAAACACCATATATTTT. Residues: CASSDDYSGNTIYF. The chain recombines TRBV6-5 with TRBJ1-3; D not certain. The CDR3 is 14 amino acids. Trimming took off 5 bases at V and 0 bases at J, with 8 bases between the two ends. In germline, CDR1 is MNHEY, CDR2 SVGAGI.

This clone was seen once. The DNA for the CDR3 is TGTGCCAGTAAGGGGAGGCAGAGCGCCAATAGCAATCAGCCCCAGCATTTT. Its protein product is CASKGRQSANSNQPQHF. This rearrangement joins TRBV19 to TRBJ1-5, with D tentatively TRBD1 (5 bases). CDR1 LNHDA and CDR2 SQIVND come from the germline V gene (reference sequence). The V and J ends lost 7 bases and 0 bases respectively, with 19 bases between them. The CDR3 extends over 17 amino acids.

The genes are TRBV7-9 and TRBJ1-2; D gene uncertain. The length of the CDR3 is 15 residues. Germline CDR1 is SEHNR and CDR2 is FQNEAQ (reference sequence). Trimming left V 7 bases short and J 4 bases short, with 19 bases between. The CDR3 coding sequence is TGTGCCAGCATCCCACCGGACTCCTTGCGCTATGGCTACACCTTC. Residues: CASIPPDSLRYGYTF.

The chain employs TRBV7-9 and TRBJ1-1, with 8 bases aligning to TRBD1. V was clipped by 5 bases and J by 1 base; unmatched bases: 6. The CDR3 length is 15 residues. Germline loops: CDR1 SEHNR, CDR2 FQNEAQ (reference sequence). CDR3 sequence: CASSRQGTRNTEAFF. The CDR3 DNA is TGTGCCAGCAGCAGACAGGGGACAAGGAACACTGAAGCTTTCTTT.

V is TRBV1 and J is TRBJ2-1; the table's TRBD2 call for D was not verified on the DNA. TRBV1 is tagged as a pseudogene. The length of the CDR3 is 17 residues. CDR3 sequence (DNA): TGCACCAGCAGCCAAGAGGCGGACTTCCTCTCCTACAATGAGCAGTTCTTC. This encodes CTSSQEADFLSYNEQFF.

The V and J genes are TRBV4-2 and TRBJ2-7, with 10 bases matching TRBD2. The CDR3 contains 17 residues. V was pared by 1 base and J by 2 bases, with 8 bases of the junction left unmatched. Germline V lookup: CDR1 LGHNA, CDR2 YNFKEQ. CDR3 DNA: TGTGCCAGCAGCCAAGGAGGGGCACTAGCGGGGCCCTACGAGCAGTACTTC. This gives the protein CASSQGGALAGPYEQYF.

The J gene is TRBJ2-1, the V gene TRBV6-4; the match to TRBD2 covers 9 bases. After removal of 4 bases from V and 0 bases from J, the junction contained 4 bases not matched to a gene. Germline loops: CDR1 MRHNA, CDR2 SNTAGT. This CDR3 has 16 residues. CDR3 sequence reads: CASSANSGSSYNEQFF. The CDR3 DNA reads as TGTGCCAGCAGTGCGAATAGCGGGAGCTCCTACAATGAGCAGTTCTTC.

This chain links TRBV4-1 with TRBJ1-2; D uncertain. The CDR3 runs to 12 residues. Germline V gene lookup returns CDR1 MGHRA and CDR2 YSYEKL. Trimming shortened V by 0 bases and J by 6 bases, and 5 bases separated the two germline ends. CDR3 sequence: CASSQDYDGYTF. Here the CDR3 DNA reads TGCGCCAGCAGCCAAGACTACGATGGCTACACCTTC.

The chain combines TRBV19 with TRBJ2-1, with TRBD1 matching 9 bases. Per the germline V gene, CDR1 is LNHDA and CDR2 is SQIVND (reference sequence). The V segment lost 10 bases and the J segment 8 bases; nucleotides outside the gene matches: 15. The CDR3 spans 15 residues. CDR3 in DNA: TGTGCCACCTGCGACCCGGGACAGGGATTCGATGAGCAGTTCTTC. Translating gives CATCDPGQGFDEQFF.